Following are 3 T cell receptor beta chains from one sample sequenced in a study of human T cells and chemical hapten exposure. One entry per CDR3 protein, called by TCRdb with MiXCR from the RACE reads. The sample contains around 300,000 distinct CDR3 sequences, around 5% of which appear only once. Sample time point: pre-sensitization, week 0. Treatment of the sample: therapeutic diphenylcyclopropenone sensitization with weekly scalp DPC. The sequencing here drew on whole blood, taken in connection with sensitization to the hapten diphenylcyclopropenone (DPC). The receptor source for this set is a woman under 30 with alopecia areata. Some clones in this sample may be carry-over from other donors' samples.

This clonotype has just a few counts. The gene calls are TRBV6-2 or TRBV6-3 and TRBJ2-7; TRBD2 agrees at 9 bases. V lost 8 bases and J lost 0; bases outside the gene matches: 11. Germline V gene sequence: CDR1 MNHEY, CDR2 SVGEGT. The CDR3 extends over 16 amino acids. The CDR3 DNA reads as TGTGCCAGCGGGAAGAGCGGGGGGTCCTTCTCCTACGAGCAGTACTTC. Its protein is CASGKSGGSFSYEQYF.

The V call is TRBV12-3 or TRBV12-4, the J call TRBJ2-1; 14 bases align to TRBD2. CDR3 length equals 17 residues. J was trimmed by 4 bases and V by 6 bases; bases with no gene match: 8. The CDR3 sequence: CASSPGTSGGGYNEQFF. The CDR3 nucleotides are TGTGCCAGCAGCCCCGGGACTAGCGGGGGCGGATACAATGAGCAGTTCTTC.

This clonotype turned up a few times. The rearrangement links TRBV12-3 or TRBV12-4 to TRBJ2-5, with a weak D call TRBD2 (6 bases). V shed 3 bases and J shed 4 bases, with 12 bases lying between them. This CDR3 contains 14 residues. In nucleotides, the CDR3 is TGTGCCAGCAGTTTGTCTAGCGCCCCAGAGACCCAGTACTTC. Encoded protein: CASSLSSAPETQYF.